The sequence of this T cell receptor beta chain was determined in a study of cytomegalovirus exposure and HLA in healthy donors. The table lists this clone with a few counts. Amplification used 60 Vbeta primers and 13 Jbeta primers. Using immunoSEQ multiplex PCR, the repertoire was profiled, and TCRdb retains in-frame clones only, with some absent. In the table there are 75,000 to 90,000 clones, more than 50% of which are singletons. This TCR derives from a middle-aged woman in good health and CMV-seropositive. Material for sequencing was PBMCs.

The CDR3, as DNA: TGTGCCAGCAGTCCATCGTCACAGGGGGCCCAATATGGCTACACCTTC. Residues: CASSPSSQGAQYGYTF. J is TRBJ1-2 and V is TRBV28, with 9 bases fitting TRBD1. The germline CDR1 and CDR2 sequences are MDHEN and SYDVKM. The V segment lost 5 bases and the J segment 5 bases; nucleotides outside the gene matches: 12. CDR3 length equals 16 residues.